The following is a T cell receptor beta chain sequence with its context. V lost 3 bases and J 4 bases, leaving 10 bases between the germline ends. Germline V CDR1 and CDR2: ENHRY, SYGVKD. The CDR3 loop spans 14 amino acids. These data are taken from a study of patients and donors after allogeneic stem cell transplantation. TCRdb passed the RT-PCR reads through MiXCR, listing each CDR3 protein once. The sample contains about a million distinct CDR3 sequences, approximately 19% of which appear only once. The material sequenced was blood, either unsorted or a sorted T cell fraction (not recorded which). The source of this sequence is a human donor who was either an allogeneic HSCT recipient or a stem cell or donor lymphocyte infusion donor (not recorded which). It is not recorded whose cells these are; they may come from a transplant donor. V gene TRBV10-3 combines with J gene TRBJ2-1; a weak D match, TRBD2 (6 bases). The CDR3 loop reads CAISDGSGYNEQFF. The CDR3 DNA sequence: TGTGCCATCAGTGACGGGAGCGGTTACAATGAGCAGTTCTTC.